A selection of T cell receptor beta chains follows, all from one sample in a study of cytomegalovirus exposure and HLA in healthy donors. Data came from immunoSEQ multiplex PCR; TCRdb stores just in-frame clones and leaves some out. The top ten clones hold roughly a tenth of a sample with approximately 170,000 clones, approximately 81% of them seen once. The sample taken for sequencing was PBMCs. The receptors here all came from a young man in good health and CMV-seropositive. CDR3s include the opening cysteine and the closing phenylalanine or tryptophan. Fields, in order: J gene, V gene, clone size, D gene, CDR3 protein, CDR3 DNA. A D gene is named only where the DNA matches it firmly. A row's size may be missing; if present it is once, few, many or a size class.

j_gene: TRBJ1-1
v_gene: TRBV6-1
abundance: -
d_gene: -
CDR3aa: CASSELWEHTEAFF
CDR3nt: TGTGCCAGCAGTGAACTGTGGGAGCACACTGAAGCTTTCTTT

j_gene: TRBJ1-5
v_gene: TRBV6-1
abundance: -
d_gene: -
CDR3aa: CASSEAVTAGQPQHF
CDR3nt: TGTGCCAGCAGTGAAGCGGTGACAGCGGGTCAGCCCCAGCATTTT

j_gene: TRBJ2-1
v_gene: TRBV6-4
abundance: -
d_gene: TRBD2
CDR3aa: CASSESFGASGIGDNEQFF
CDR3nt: TGTGCCAGCAGTGAATCCTTTGGGGCTAGCGGGATCGGCGACAATGAGCAGTTCTTC

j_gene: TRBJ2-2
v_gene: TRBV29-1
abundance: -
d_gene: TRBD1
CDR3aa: CSVGLDRGLTGELFF
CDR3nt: TGCAGCGTAGGACTGGACAGGGGATTAACCGGGGAGCTGTTTTTT

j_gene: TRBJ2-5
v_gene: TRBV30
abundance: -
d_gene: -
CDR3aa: CAWSGRTRGTQYF
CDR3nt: TGTGCCTGGAGTGGACGTACACGAGGGACCCAGTACTTC

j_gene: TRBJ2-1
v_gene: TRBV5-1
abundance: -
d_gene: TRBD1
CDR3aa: CASSAMTGPSSYNEQFF
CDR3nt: TGCGCCAGCAGCGCAATGACAGGGCCAAGCTCCTACAATGAGCAGTTCTTC

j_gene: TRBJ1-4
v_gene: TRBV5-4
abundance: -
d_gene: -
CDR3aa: CASSLGNRDEKLFF
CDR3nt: TGTGCCAGCAGCCTCGGGAATCGGGATGAAAAACTGTTTTTT

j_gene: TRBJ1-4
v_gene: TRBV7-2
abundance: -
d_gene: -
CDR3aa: CASSLVGSEKLFF
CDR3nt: TGTGCCAGCAGCTTAGTGGGCAGCGAAAAACTGTTTTTT

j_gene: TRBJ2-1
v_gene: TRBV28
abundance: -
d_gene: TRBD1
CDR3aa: CASSRPGQWRNEQFF
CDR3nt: TGTGCCAGCAGTCGACCGGGACAGTGGAGGAATGAGCAGTTCTTC

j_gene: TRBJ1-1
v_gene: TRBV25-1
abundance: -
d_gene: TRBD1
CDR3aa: CAREGGRGTEAFF
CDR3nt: TGTGCCAGGGAGGGTGGCAGGGGGACTGAAGCTTTCTTT

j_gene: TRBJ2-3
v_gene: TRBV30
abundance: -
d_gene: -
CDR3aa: CAWSAGPSTDTQYF
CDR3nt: TGTGCCTGGAGCGCGGGCCCTAGCACAGATACGCAGTATTTT

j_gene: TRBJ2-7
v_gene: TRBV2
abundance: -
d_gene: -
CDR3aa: CASIYTQMTYEQYF
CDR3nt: TGTGCCAGCATTTACACCCAGATGACCTACGAGCAGTACTTC

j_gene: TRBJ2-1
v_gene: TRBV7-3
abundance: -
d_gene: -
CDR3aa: CASSLVSSYNEQFF
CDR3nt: TGTGCCAGCAGCCTAGTGAGCTCCTACAATGAGCAGTTCTTC

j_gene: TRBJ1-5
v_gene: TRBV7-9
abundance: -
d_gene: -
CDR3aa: CASSPGPLWPQHF
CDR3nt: TGTGCCAGCAGCCCAGGCCCGCTGTGGCCCCAGCATTTT

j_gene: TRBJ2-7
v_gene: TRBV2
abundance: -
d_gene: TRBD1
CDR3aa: CASNPWTGSYEQYF
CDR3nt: TGTGCCAGCAACCCCTGGACAGGTTCCTACGAGCAGTACTTC

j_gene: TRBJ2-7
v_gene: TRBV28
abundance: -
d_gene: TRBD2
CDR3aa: CASSPASGVLGGEQYF
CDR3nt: TGTGCCAGCAGTCCTGCTAGCGGGGTGCTCGGAGGGGAGCAGTACTTC

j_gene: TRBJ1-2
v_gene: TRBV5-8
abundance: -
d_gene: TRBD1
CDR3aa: CASSRIQGSEGYTF
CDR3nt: TGTGCCAGCAGCAGAATACAGGGGAGCGAAGGCTACACCTTC

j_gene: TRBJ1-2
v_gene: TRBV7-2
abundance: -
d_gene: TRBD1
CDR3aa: CASSHGTAGYTF
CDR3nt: TGTGCCAGCAGCCACGGGACAGCCGGCTACACCTTC

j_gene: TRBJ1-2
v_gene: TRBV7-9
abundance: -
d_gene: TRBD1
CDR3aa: CASSLRRQGAGGYTF
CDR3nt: TGTGCCAGCAGCTTAAGGCGACAGGGGGCGGGTGGCTACACCTTC

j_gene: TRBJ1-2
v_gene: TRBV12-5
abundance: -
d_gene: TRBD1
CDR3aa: CASGLVLGRGAYGYTF
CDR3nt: TGTGCTAGTGGTTTGGTATTGGGCAGGGGGGCATATGGCTACACCTTC

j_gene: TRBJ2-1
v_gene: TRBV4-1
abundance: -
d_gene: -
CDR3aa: CASSLLVGAYNEQFF
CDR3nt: TGCGCCAGCAGCCTCCTAGTGGGAGCCTACAATGAGCAGTTCTTC

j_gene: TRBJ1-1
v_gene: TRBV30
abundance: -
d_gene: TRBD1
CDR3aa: CAWSLWTGMTEAFF
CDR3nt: TGTGCCTGGAGTCTCTGGACAGGGATGACTGAAGCTTTCTTT

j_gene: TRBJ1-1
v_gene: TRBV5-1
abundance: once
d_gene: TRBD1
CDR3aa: CASRGATGATEAFF
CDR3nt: TGCGCCAGCAGGGGCGCGACAGGGGCAACTGAAGCTTTCTTT

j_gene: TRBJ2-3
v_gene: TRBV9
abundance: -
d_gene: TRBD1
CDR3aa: CASSVEVGGQDTQYF
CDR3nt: TGTGCCAGCAGCGTAGAGGTAGGGGGCCAAGATACGCAGTATTTT

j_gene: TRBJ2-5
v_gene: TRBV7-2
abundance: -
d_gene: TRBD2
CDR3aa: CASSWVAGGQETQYF
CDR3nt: TGTGCCAGCAGCTGGGTAGCGGGGGGCCAAGAGACCCAGTACTTC

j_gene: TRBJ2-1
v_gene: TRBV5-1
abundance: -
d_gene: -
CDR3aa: CASSFTGDSYNEQFF
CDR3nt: TGCGCCAGCAGCTTTACGGGAGACTCCTACAATGAGCAGTTCTTC

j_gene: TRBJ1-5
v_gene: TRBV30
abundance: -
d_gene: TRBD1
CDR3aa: CAWRGQGANQPQHF
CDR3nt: TGTGCCTGGAGGGGACAGGGGGCAAATCAGCCCCAGCATTTT

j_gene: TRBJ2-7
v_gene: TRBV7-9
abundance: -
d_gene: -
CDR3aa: CASSSGFHEQYF
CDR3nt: TGTGCCAGCAGCTCAGGGTTCCACGAGCAGTACTTC

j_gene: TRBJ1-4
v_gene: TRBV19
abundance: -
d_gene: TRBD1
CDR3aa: CASSIGPGQGYEKLFF
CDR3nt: TGTGCCAGTAGTATCGGCCCGGGACAGGGTTATGAAAAACTGTTTTTT

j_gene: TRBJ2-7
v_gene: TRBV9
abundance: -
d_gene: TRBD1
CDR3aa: CASSSPWTGGSYEQYF
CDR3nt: TGTGCCAGCAGCTCACCGTGGACAGGGGGCTCCTACGAGCAGTACTTC

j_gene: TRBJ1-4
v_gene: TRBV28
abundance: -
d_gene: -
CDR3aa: CASSSLGVLLFF
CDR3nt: TGTGCCAGCAGTTCCCTAGGGGTCTTACTGTTTTTT

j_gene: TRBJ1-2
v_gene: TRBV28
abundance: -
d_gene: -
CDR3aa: CASSFSPQGYGYTF
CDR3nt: TGTGCCAGCAGTTTTAGCCCCCAGGGTTATGGCTACACCTTC

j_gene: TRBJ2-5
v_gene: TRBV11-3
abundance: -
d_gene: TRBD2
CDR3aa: CASSSDPSGGALETQYF
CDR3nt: TGTGCCAGCAGCTCCGACCCAAGCGGGGGGGCCTTGGAGACCCAGTACTTC

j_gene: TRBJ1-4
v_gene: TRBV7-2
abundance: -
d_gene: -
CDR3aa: CASSLAGALGEKLFF
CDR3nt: TGTGCCAGCAGCTTAGCAGGGGCGCTCGGTGAAAAACTGTTTTTT

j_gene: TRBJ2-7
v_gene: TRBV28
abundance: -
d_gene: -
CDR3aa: CASSSTAPPYEQYF
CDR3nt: TGTGCCAGCAGTTCTACAGCCCCCCCCTACGAGCAGTACTTC

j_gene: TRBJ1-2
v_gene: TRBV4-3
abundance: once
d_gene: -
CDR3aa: CASSQLANYGYTF
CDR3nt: TGCGCCAGCAGCCAATTAGCCAACTATGGCTACACCTTC

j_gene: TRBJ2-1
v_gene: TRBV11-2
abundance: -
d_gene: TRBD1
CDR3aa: CASSLTGTGVYNEQFF
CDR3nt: TGTGCCAGCAGCCTTACCGGGACAGGGGTGTACAATGAGCAGTTCTTC

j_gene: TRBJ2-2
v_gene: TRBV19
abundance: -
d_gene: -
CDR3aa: CASGELGRTGELFF
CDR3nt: TGTGCCAGCGGGGAACTAGGTCGCACCGGGGAGCTGTTTTTT

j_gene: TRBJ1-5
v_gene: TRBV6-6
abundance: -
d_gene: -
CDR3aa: CASSRGEYRQPQHF
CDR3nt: TGTGCCAGCAGTCGGGGAGAATATCGTCAGCCCCAGCATTTT

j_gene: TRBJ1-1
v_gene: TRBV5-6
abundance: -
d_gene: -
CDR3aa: CASSFQGQKAEAFF
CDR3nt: TGTGCCAGCAGCTTTCAGGGCCAGAAGGCTGAAGCTTTCTTT